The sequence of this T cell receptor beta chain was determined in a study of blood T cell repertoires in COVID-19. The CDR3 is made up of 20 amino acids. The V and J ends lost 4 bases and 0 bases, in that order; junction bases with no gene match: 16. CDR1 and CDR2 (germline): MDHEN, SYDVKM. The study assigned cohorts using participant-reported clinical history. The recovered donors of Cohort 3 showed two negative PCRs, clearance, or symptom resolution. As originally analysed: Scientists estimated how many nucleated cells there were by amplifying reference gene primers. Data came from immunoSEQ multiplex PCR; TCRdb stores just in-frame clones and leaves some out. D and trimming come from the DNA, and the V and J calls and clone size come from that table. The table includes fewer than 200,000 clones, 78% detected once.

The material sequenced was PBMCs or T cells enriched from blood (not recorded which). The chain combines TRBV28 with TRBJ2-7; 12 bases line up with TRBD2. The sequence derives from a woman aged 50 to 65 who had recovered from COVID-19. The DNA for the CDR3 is TGTGCCAGCAGTTCCCACATCCCGGCTAGCGGGAGGGTTAGCTCCTACGAGCAGTACTTC. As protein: CASSSHIPASGRVSSYEQYF.